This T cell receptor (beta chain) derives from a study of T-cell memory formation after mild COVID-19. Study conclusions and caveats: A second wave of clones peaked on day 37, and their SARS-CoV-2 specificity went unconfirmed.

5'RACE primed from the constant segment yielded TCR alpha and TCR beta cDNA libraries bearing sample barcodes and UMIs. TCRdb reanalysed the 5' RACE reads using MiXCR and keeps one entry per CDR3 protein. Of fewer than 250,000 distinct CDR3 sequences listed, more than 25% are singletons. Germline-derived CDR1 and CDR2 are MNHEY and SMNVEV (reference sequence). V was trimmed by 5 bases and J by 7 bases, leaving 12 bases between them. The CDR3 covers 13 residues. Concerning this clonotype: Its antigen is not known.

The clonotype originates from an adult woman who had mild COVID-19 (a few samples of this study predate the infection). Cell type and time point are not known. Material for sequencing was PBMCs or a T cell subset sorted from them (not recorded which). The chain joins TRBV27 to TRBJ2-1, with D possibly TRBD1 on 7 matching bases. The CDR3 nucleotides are TGTGCCAGCAGTCGCTCAGGGGGGAATGAGCAGTTCTTC. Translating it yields CASSRSGGNEQFF.